The T cell receptor (beta chain) under discussion was sequenced for a study of blood T cell repertoires in COVID-19. For the study at large: Both acute and convalescent COVID-19 samples were obtained from the United States, Italy and Spain. PBMCs, B-cell-depleted T cells, or T cells were the source of the cDNA or gDNA that made up the material.

The table came from immunoSEQ multiplex PCR; TCRdb's copy has only in-frame clones and leaves some out. The sample holds about 34,000 clones; about 93% are singletons and the top ten take around 5.5%. This CDR3 is 15 amino acids long. Trimming cost V 1 base and J 7 bases; bases outside gene matches: 5. The germline gives CDR1 MGHRA, CDR2 YSYEKL. This receptor was obtained from a human donor in a cohort sampled during active COVID-19. Sequenced: peripheral blood. The rearrangement links TRBV4-1 to TRBJ2-2; TRBD2 aligns across 8 bases. The CDR3 region has the DNA TGCGCCAGCAGCCAAGGAGCGGGAGAAGTCGGGGAGCTGTTTTTT. Translating it yields CASSQGAGEVGELFF.